This T cell receptor beta chain was profiled in a study of blood T cell repertoires in COVID-19. Study-wide background: Sample material is recorded as cDNA or gDNA derived from T cells, B-cell-depleted T cells, or PBMCs.

Trimming stripped 4 bases from V and 5 bases from J, with 15 bases between. The CDR3 spans 14 residues. Germline CDR1 SGHRS, CDR2 YFSETQ. Per the original methods: Amplification of reference gene primers was used by the study to estimate nucleated cell counts. The repertoire was sequenced with immunoSEQ multiplex PCR; TCRdb's copy has only in-frame clones and lacks some. V and J calls and clone size are as listed in that table; D and trimming were resolved from the DNA. The sample includes around 130,000 clones, roughly four fifths of them seen just once. Sequenced sample: peripheral blood. The gene calls are TRBV5-1 and TRBJ2-5, with D perhaps TRBD2 (5 bases). The source of this sequence is a human donor in a cohort sampled during active COVID-19. CDR3 coding DNA: TGCGCCAGCAGCGTCACTAGAGATCACGAGACCCAGTACTTC. Protein product: CASSVTRDHETQYF.